The rows below give T cell receptor beta chains drawn from one sample of a study of tumor and adjacent non-tumor tissue in lung cancer. MiXCR, applied by TCRdb to the multiplex PCR reads, yields one record per CDR3 protein. The table shows more than 35,000 distinct CDR3 sequences, with roughly 60% occurring only once. Sequencing was carried out using distant non-tumor lung tissue. These receptors came from a middle-aged woman with non-small cell lung cancer. Each CDR3 is given with its conserved first and last residue. A D gene is named only where the DNA matches it firmly. Size is stated for part of the rows, as once, few or many counts, or as a class when the clone is expanded.

size,V,J,D,DNA,CDR3
few,TRBV28,TRBJ2-7,NA,TGTGCCAGCAGCCCATCCGACCGGTTGGGGGAGTACTTC,CASSPSDRLGEYF
medium-sized,TRBV12-3/TRBV12-4,TRBJ1-1,TRBD1,TGTGCCAGCAGTCCAACTCGGGACAGAGAAGCTTTCTTT,CASSPTRDREAFF
many,TRBV4-1,TRBJ2-1,TRBD1,TGCGCCAGCAGCCAACCAGCCCTCGGGACAGGGTCGAATAATGAGCAGTTCTTC,CASSQPALGTGSNNEQFF
NA,TRBV4-1,TRBJ2-7,TRBD2,TGCGCCAGCAGCCAAGAGGGGACTAGCGGACCTTACGAGCAGAACTTC,CASSQEGTSGPYEQNF
NA,TRBV4-1,TRBJ2-3,NA,TGCGCCAGCAGCCAAGGGCCAGGGGGGACAGATACGCAGTATTTT,CASSQGPGGTDTQYF
medium-sized,TRBV11-2,TRBJ2-5,NA,TGTGCCAGCAGCCCCCGGACAGCGCGCAAGACCCAGTACTTC,CASSPRTARKTQYF
many,TRBV20-1,TRBJ2-3,TRBD2,TGCAGTGCCAGTAGCGGGGGGGAGGTAGATACGCAGTATTTT,CSASSGGEVDTQYF
many,TRBV20-1,TRBJ1-2,NA,TGCAGTGCGGGAACAAGCGGCTACACCTTC,CSAGTSGYTF
NA,TRBV29-1,TRBJ1-2,NA,TGCAGCGTGCCGAGGACTGGGGCGTGGGGAGGCTACACCTTC,CSVPRTGAWGGYTF
few,TRBV2,TRBJ2-7,NA,TGTGCCAGCGGGGAGGCGGGGCTTATTTCCTCCTACGAGCAGTACTTC,CASGEAGLISSYEQYF
NA,TRBV5-5,TRBJ1-5,NA,TGTGTCAGTAGCTCGCAGGGCGCAAATCAGCCCCAGCATTTT,CVSSSQGANQPQHF
NA,TRBV10-2,TRBJ2-1,TRBD2,TGCATCAGCAGTGAGTCGGGGGGGAGCTCCTACGATGAGCAGTTCTTC,CISSESGGSSYDEQFF
NA,TRBV4-2,TRBJ2-3,TRBD2,TGTGCCAGCAGCCCCCTCTCGACTAGCTGGAGTGGAGATACACAGTATTTT,CASSPLSTSWSGDTQYF
NA,TRBV11-3,TRBJ2-5,NA,TGTGCCAACAGCCCTTGGGAGACGGCACAAGAGATCCAGTACTTC,CANSPWETAQEIQYF